Following are 28 T cell receptor beta chains from one sample sequenced in a study of blood T cell repertoires in COVID-19. Sequenced by immunoSEQ multiplex PCR; TCRdb stores in-frame clones only, minus some. The table includes about 33,000 clones, around 80% detected once. Sequenced input: peripheral blood. The receptor set was obtained from a human donor in a cohort sampled during active COVID-19.

This chain uses TRBV10-3 with TRBJ1-6, with D possibly matching TRBD1 (5 bases). The CDR3 is 14 amino acids. V was trimmed by 4 bases and J by 5 bases, leaving 9 bases between them. CDR1 and CDR2 (germline): ENHRY, SYGVKD. The CDR3 coding sequence is TGTGCCATCAGTGGACAGAATAATAATTCACCCCTCCACTTT. Protein product: CAISGQNNNSPLHF.

J is TRBJ1-2 and V is TRBV18; D unclear. This CDR3 has 14 amino acids. V shed 6 bases and J shed 6 bases, with 17 bases lying between them. From germline, CDR1 is KGHSH and CDR2 LQKENI. CDR3 loop: CASSPEARGNGYTF. The CDR3 DNA reads TGTGCCAGCTCCCCCGAAGCGCGAGGGAATGGCTACACCTTC.

J is TRBJ1-5 and V is TRBV10-3; D uncertain. Germline V gene data show CDR1 as ENHRY and CDR2 as SYGVKD. CDR3 length: 14 amino acids. Trimming took off 2 bases at V and 3 bases at J, with 8 bases between the two ends. CDR3 sequence: CAISEGISNQPQHF. DNA of the CDR3: TGTGCCATCAGTGAGGGCATTTCCAATCAGCCCCAGCATTTT.

The chain has TRBV2 and TRBJ1-2, with D perhaps TRBD1 (6 bases). The germline CDR1 and CDR2 sequences are SNHLY and FYNNEI. This CDR3 has 14 amino acids. Trimming shortened V by 7 bases and J by 7 bases, and 19 bases separated the two germline ends. The CDR3 DNA sequence: TGTGCCAGCAACCCAGGGGCACAGCGTCGTGGCTACACCTTC. Translated: CASNPGAQRRGYTF.

The chain recombines TRBV27 with TRBJ2-1, with 8 bases lining up with TRBD2. The V and J ends lost 4 bases and 8 bases, in that order; junction bases with no gene match: 13. The CDR3 runs 16 residues. The germline V gene has CDR1 MNHEY and CDR2 SMNVEV (reference sequence). The CDR3 is CASSSKGGGIFDEQFF. The DNA of the CDR3 is TGTGCCAGCAGTTCCAAGGGCGGGGGGATTTTTGATGAGCAGTTCTTC.

V is TRBV5-8 and J is TRBJ2-5, with D tentatively TRBD2 (5 bases). The germline gives CDR1 SGHTS, CDR2 YDEGEE. This CDR3 contains 13 residues. With 4 bases removed from V and 5 bases from J, the gap between germline ends came to 12 bases. Here the CDR3 reads CASSLGERETQYF. In DNA form, the CDR3 reads TGTGCCAGCAGCCTCGGGGAAAGGGAGACCCAGTACTTC. Complete variable domain (other parts from reference TRBV5-8 and TRBJ2-5): EAGVTQSPTHLIKTRGQQATLRCSPISGHTSVYWYQQALGLGLQFLLWYDEGEERNRGNFPPRFSGRQFPNYSSELNVNALELEDSALYLCASSLGERETQYFGPGTRLLVL.

DNA of the CDR3: TGTGCCAGCAGGTCAGGGGACGCCACTAATGAAAAACTGTTTTTT. It specifies CASRSGDATNEKLFF. The chain recombines TRBV6-5 with TRBJ1-4, with D possibly being TRBD1 (6 bases). V dropped 6 bases and J dropped 2 bases, with 13 bases sitting between them. This CDR3 is 15 amino acids long. The germline V gene encodes CDR1 MNHEY and CDR2 SVGAGI.

The chain is built from TRBV19 and TRBJ2-2; D not resolved. The CDR3 runs 11 residues. CDR1 LNHDA and CDR2 SQIVND come from the germline V gene (reference sequence). The V end was cut by 8 bases, the J end by 7 bases, with 8 bases between. The CDR3 region has the DNA TGTGCCAGTCATGAGCGCGGGGAGCTGTTTTTT. Its translation: CASHERGELFF.

This clone has just one count. The rearrangement links TRBV7-9 to TRBJ2-4; 9 bases agree with TRBD2. The CDR3 is 18 amino acids. The J segment lost 5 bases and the V segment lost 1 base, leaving 12 bases of the junction unmatched. The germline V gene has CDR1 SEHNR and CDR2 FQNEAQ (reference sequence). In DNA form, the CDR3 reads TGTGCCAGCAGCTTAGGGACTCACCTAGCGGGGAGACAAAACATTCAGTACTTC. Its translation is CASSLGTHLAGRQNIQYF. The whole variable domain, filled in from reference TRBV7-9 and TRBJ2-4, reads DTGVSQNPRHKITKRGQNVTFRCDPISEHNRLYWYRQTLGQGPEFLTYFQNEAQLEKSRLLSDRFSAERPKGSFSTLEIQRTEQGDSAMYLCASSLGTHLAGRQNIQYFGAGTRLSVL.

The chain links TRBV4-2 to TRBJ1-2; D is possibly TRBD1 (5 bases). The germline V gene encodes CDR1 LGHNA and CDR2 YNFKEQ. This CDR3 contains 15 residues. Trimming took off 4 bases at V and 2 bases at J, with 14 bases between the two ends. The CDR3 DNA sequence: TGTGCCAGCAGCCCGAGCGGGGGAACCAACTATGGCTACACCTTC. This sequence encodes CASSPSGGTNYGYTF.

The genes are TRBV18 and TRBJ1-3; no clear D. In germline, CDR1 is KGHSH, CDR2 LQKENI. Trimming shortened V by 2 bases and J by 0 bases, and 17 bases separated the two germline ends. This CDR3 region has 18 residues. This chain's CDR3 is CASSPYWTSRPSGNTIYF. The CDR3 region has the DNA TGTGCCAGCTCACCATATTGGACTTCGAGGCCCTCTGGAAACACCATATATTTT.

The chain employs TRBV18 and TRBJ1-6; TRBD1 is a possible D gene (6 bases). The germline V gene has CDR1 KGHSH and CDR2 LQKENI. This CDR3 contains 15 residues. V was clipped by 5 bases and J by 4 bases, with 12 bases between them. Here the CDR3 reads CASSSKQGYNSPLHF. The CDR3 coding sequence is TGTGCCAGCTCATCAAAACAGGGATATAATTCACCCCTCCACTTT.

This chain connects TRBV29-1 to TRBJ2-5; 8 bases map to TRBD1. The CDR3 covers 15 residues. Per germline, CDR1 SQVTM and CDR2 ANQGSEA. With V trimmed by 3 bases and J by 4 bases, 10 bases remained unmatched. The CDR3 reads CSVEFRQGARETQYF. CDR3 DNA sequence: TGCAGCGTTGAGTTTAGGCAGGGGGCGCGAGAGACCCAGTACTTC.

The CDR3, as DNA: TGTGCCAGTCACAGGGCCGGGAATCAGCCCCAGCATTTT. As protein: CASHRAGNQPQHF. The V call is TRBV12-3 or TRBV12-4, the J call TRBJ1-5, with D maybe TRBD1 (6 bases). This CDR3 comprises 13 residues. The germline V and J ends were trimmed by 9 bases and 4 bases, with 13 bases remaining between them.

This chain links TRBV9 with TRBJ1-2; D gene uncertain. Germline lookup yields CDR1 SGDLS and CDR2 YYNGEE. The ends were cut back, 4 bases at V and 5 bases at J, with 18 bases in the middle. The CDR3 consists of 15 residues. The CDR3 sequence is CASSTRTESLYGYTF. The CDR3 DNA is TGTGCCAGCAGCACCCGTACAGAGAGTCTATATGGCTACACCTTC.

This clone is a singleton in its sample. The chain carries TRBV11-2 and TRBJ2-1, with unresolved D. The CDR3 runs to 12 residues. Trimming took off 0 bases at V and 8 bases at J, with 5 bases between the two ends. Per germline, CDR1 SGHAT and CDR2 FQNNGV. The CDR3: CASSLDSDEQFF. CDR3 DNA: TGTGCCAGCAGCTTAGATTCCGATGAGCAGTTCTTC.

The rearrangement uses TRBV6-2 or TRBV6-3 and TRBJ2-7; the match to TRBD1 covers 10 bases. This CDR3 is 16 amino acids long. CDR1 is MNHEY, CDR2 SVGEGT, per germline. The J segment lost 5 bases and the V segment lost 5 bases, leaving 12 bases of the junction unmatched. The CDR3 here is CASSTFGTGVLHEQYF. For the CDR3, the DNA is TGTGCCAGCAGTACCTTTGGGACAGGGGTTCTCCACGAGCAGTACTTC.

The genes are TRBV4-1 and TRBJ2-2; 7 bases agree with TRBD2. After removal of 6 bases from V and 6 bases from J, the junction contained 7 bases not matched to a gene. The CDR3 sequence is 14 residues long. CDR1 is MGHRA, CDR2 YSYEKL, per germline. The CDR3 DNA sequence: TGCGCCAGCAGGGCGGGGAGCGGGGCCGGGGAGCTGTTTTTT. Its protein product is CASRAGSGAGELFF.

CDR3 nucleotide sequence: TGTGCCAGCAGTTACTCGGCGGGGATTGGCACTGAAGCTTTCTTT. Its protein product is CASSYSAGIGTEAFF. The gene calls are TRBV6-5 and TRBJ1-1; the D is unclear. V lost 0 bases to trimming and J lost 4 bases, with 12 bases between them. CDR3 size: 15 residues. Germline assignment: CDR1 MNHEY and CDR2 SVGAGI.

This chain uses TRBV7-8 with TRBJ2-2; TRBD2 aligns across 8 bases. From germline, CDR1 is SGHVS and CDR2 FQNEAQ. This CDR3 region has 14 residues. The trim removed 11 bases at V and 3 bases at J, leaving 8 bases unmatched. CDR3 nucleotides: TGTGCCGGGAAAGGGACTAGAGACACCGGGGAGCTGTTTTTT. Residues: CAGKGTRDTGELFF. The complete variable domain, with remaining parts taken from reference TRBV7-8 and TRBJ2-2, reads GAGVSQSPRYKVAKRGQDVALRCDPISGHVSLFWYQQALGQGPEFLTYFQNEAQLDKSGLPSDRFFAERPEGSVSTLKIQRTQQEDSAVYLCAGKGTRDTGELFFGEGSRLTVL.

This chain joins TRBV19 and TRBJ2-2, with D unclear. This CDR3 is built from 16 residues. Germline V gene lookup returns CDR1 LNHDA and CDR2 SQIVND (reference sequence). The V end lost 6 bases, the J end lost 0 bases, and 14 bases lay between the germline ends. The CDR3 DNA follows: TGTGCCAGTAGCGACATCGGATTCACGAACACCGGGGAGCTGTTTTTT. It specifies CASSDIGFTNTGELFF. The full variable domain, with the rest looked up from reference TRBV19 and TRBJ2-2, is DGGITQSPKYLFRKEGQNVTLSCEQNLNHDAMYWYRQDPGQGLRLIYYSQIVNDFQKGDIAEGYSVSREKKESFPLTVTSAQKNPTAFYLCASSDIGFTNTGELFFGEGSRLTVL.

The rearrangement joins TRBV2 to TRBJ2-7, with a tentative D call TRBD2 (5 bases). Germline V lookup: CDR1 SNHLY, CDR2 FYNNEI. The CDR3 runs to 11 residues. The V end was cut by 6 bases, the J end by 3 bases, with 6 bases between. The CDR3 bases are TGTGCCAGCAGCGCGGGCTACGAGCAGTACTTC. Translated, it gives CASSAGYEQYF.

The CDR3 sequence: CASSRSATYEQYF. In DNA form, the CDR3 reads TGTGCCAGTAGCAGGTCCGCCACCTACGAGCAGTACTTC. The rearrangement uses TRBV19 and TRBJ2-7; D is uncertain. There are 13 residues in the CDR3. Trimming took 6 bases from V and 2 from J, leaving 11 bases between them. Germline V gene sequence: CDR1 LNHDA, CDR2 SQIVND (reference sequence).

This sequence joins TRBV6-2 or TRBV6-3 and TRBJ1-2; D is uncertain. The CDR3 is made up of 15 amino acids. Germline lookup yields CDR1 MNHEY and CDR2 SVGEGT. V lost 2 bases to trimming and J lost 6 bases, with 16 bases between them. DNA of the CDR3: TGTGCCAGCAGTTACCCGGGATTTAAAGGGCATGGCTACACCTTC. This translates into CASSYPGFKGHGYTF.

This clone was detected only once. This chain uses TRBV19 with TRBJ1-1; TRBD1 agrees at 9 bases. V gave up 8 bases and J gave up 5 bases; unmatched junction bases: 6. The germline V gene encodes CDR1 LNHDA and CDR2 SQIVND (reference sequence). CDR3 length: 13 amino acids. In DNA form, the CDR3 reads TGTGCCAGTCGGGACAGGGTGGGGACTGAAGCTTTCTTT. This gives the protein CASRDRVGTEAFF.

V usage is TRBV18 and J usage is TRBJ2-6; D is unresolved. The CDR3 sequence is 16 residues long. CDR1 and CDR2 (germline): KGHSH, LQKENI. Trimming cost V 3 bases and J 0 bases, with 9 bases left between them. The CDR3 DNA reads TGTGCCAGCTCACCGGGCGCGAACTCTGGGGCCAACGTCCTGACTTTC. Amino acids: CASSPGANSGANVLTF.

The V and J genes are TRBV19 and TRBJ1-5; possible D gene TRBD1, 5 bases. V dropped 7 bases and J dropped 1 base, with 11 bases sitting between them. Germline V CDR1 and CDR2: LNHDA, SQIVND (reference sequence). This CDR3 has 14 amino acids. The CDR3 DNA reads as TGTGCCAGTACTCTTCAGGGAAGCAATCAGCCCCAGCATTTT. It encodes CASTLQGSNQPQHF.

The genes are TRBV28 and TRBJ2-1, with 9 nucleotides matching TRBD2. This CDR3 has 15 amino acids. Germline V lookup: CDR1 MDHEN, CDR2 SYDVKM. Germline trimming cut 3 bases from V and 15 bases from J; bases unmatched to any gene: 15. DNA for the CDR3: TGTGCCAGCAGTTTGGCTAGCGGGGCCACACGCGGTTCGTTCTTC. This gives the protein CASSLASGATRGSFF.